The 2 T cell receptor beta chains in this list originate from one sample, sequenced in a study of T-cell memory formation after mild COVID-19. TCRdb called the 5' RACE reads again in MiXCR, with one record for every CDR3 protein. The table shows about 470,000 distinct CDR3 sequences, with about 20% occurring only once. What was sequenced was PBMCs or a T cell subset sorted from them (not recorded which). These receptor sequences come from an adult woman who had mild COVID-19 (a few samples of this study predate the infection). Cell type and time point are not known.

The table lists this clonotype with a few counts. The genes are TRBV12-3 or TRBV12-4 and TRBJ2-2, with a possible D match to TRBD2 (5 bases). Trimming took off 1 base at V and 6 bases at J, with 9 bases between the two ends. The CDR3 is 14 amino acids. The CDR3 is CASSLVSGSGELFF. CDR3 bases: TGTGCCAGCAGTTTAGTCTCGGGGTCCGGGGAGCTGTTTTTT.

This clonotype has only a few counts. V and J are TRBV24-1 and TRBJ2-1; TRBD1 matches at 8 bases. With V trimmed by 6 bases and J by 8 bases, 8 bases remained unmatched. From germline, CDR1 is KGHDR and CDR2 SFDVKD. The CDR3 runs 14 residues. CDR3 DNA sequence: TGTGCCACCAGTCCTGGACAGGGAGTCCATGAGCAGTTCTTC. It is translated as CATSPGQGVHEQFF.